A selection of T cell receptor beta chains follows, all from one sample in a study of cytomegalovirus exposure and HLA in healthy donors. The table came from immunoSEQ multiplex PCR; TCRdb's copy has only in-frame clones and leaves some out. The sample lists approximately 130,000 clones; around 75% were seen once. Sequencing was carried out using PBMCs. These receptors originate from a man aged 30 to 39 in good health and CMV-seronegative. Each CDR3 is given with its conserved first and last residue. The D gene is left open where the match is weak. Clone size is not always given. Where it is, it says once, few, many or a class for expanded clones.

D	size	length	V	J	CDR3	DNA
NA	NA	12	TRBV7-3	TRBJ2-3	CASSLYGDTQYF	TGTGCCAGCAGCTTATACGGAGATACGCAGTATTTT
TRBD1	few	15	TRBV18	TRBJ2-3	CASSPAGQGTDTQYF	TGTGCCAGCTCACCAGCAGGACAGGGGACAGATACGCAGTATTTT
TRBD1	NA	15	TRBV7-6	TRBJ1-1	CASSFRQGTNTEAFF	TGTGCCAGCAGCTTTAGACAGGGCACGAACACTGAAGCTTTCTTT
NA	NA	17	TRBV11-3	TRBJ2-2	CASSSMSLGLNTGELFF	TGTGCCAGCAGCTCAATGTCCCTGGGCCTGAACACCGGGGAGCTGTTTTTT
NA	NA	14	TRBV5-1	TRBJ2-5	CASSLGASDGTQYF	TGCGCCAGCAGCTTGGGGGCTAGCGACGGGACCCAGTACTTC
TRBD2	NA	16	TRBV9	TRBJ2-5	CASSLEGLAGRETQYF	TGTGCCAGCAGCCTGGAAGGACTAGCGGGAAGGGAGACCCAGTACTTC
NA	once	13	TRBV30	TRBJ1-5	CAWTTGGYQPQHF	TGTGCCTGGACGACGGGTGGCTATCAGCCCCAGCATTTT
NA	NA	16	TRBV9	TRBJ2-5	CASSASIERVQETQYF	TGTGCCAGCAGCGCCTCGATCGAGCGGGTCCAAGAGACCCAGTACTTC
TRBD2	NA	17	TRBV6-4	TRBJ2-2	CASSNEYGTRFSGELFF	TGTGCCAGCAGTAACGAGTACGGGACTAGGTTCTCCGGGGAGCTGTTTTTT
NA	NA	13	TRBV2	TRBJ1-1	CASNGGWVTEAFF	TGTGCCAGCAACGGGGGTTGGGTCACTGAAGCTTTCTTT
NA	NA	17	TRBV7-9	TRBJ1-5	CASSLTTGGSSNQPQHF	TGTGCCAGCAGCTTAACGACAGGTGGTAGTAGCAATCAGCCCCAGCATTTT
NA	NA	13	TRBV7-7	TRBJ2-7	CASSLETGYEQYF	TGTGCTAGCAGCTTAGAGACAGGCTACGAGCAGTACTTC
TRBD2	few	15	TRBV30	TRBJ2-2	CAWMRAGTNTGELFF	TGTGCCTGGATGCGAGCGGGAACAAACACCGGGGAGCTGTTTTTT
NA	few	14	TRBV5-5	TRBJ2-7	CASSYQSFDYEQYF	TGTGCCAGCAGCTACCAGTCCTTTGACTACGAGCAGTACTTC
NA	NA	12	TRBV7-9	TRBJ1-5	CASSQGGEPQHF	TGTGCCAGCAGTCAAGGCGGGGAGCCCCAGCATTTT
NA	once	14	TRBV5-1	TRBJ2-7	CASSLLAAAHEQYF	TGCGCCAGCAGCTTGTTGGCAGCGGCTCACGAGCAGTACTTC
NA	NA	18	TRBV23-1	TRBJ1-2	CASSQSLTGRGPNYGYTF	TGCGCCAGCAGTCAATCACTGACAGGTAGGGGTCCTAACTATGGCTACACCTTC
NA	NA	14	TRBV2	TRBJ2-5	CASSQTNTQETQYF	TGTGCCAGCAGTCAAACAAATACCCAAGAGACCCAGTACTTC
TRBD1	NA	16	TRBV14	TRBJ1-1	CASSQLTGARYTEAFF	TGTGCCAGCAGCCAATTGACAGGGGCGAGGTACACTGAAGCTTTCTTT
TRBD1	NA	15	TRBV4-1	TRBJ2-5	CASSRQTGGQETQYF	TGCGCCAGCAGCCGACAGACAGGGGGGCAAGAGACCCAGTACTTC
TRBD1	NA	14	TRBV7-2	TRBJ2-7	CASSRTGGAYEQYF	TGTGCCAGCAGCCGGACAGGGGGTGCCTACGAGCAGTACTTC
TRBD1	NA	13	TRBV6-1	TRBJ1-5	CASRTGINQPQHF	TGTGCCAGCAGGACAGGGATTAATCAGCCCCAGCATTTT